The TCR beta chain under discussion was sequenced for a study of blood T cell repertoires in COVID-19. The overall study: Italy, Spain and the United States were the sources of the convalescent and acute COVID-19 samples.

The germline V gene encodes CDR1 KGHDR and CDR2 SFDVKD. The CDR3 runs to 15 residues. Trimming removed 5 bases at V and 3 bases at J, with 13 bases between. In the original analysis: The assay estimated nucleated cells by amplifying reference gene primers. Measured with immunoSEQ multiplex PCR; TCRdb has only the in-frame clones, and not every one. The V and J calls and clone size come from that table; D and trimming were worked out from the DNA. The sample has some 210,000 clones, 65% to 85% seen once. The genes are TRBV24-1 and TRBJ2-1, with D possibly being TRBD2 (6 bases). The specimen was peripheral blood. The receptor was derived from a man aged 50-59 years with active or convalescent COVID-19. Here the CDR3 reads CATSARGSYYNEQFF. CDR3 sequence (DNA): TGTGCCACCAGTGCCCGGGGGTCCTACTACAATGAGCAGTTCTTC.